These 4 T cell receptor beta chains were all obtained from the same sample, sequenced in a study of beta chain features in type 1 diabetes. For these receptors, no antigen is known. The authors reverse transcribed all of the isolated RNA, so sequencing captured expressed TCRB transcripts. Sequencing was performed with immunoSEQ multiplex PCR; in TCRdb, only in-frame clones are kept and a portion is missing. The table lists 250,000 to 350,000 clones, roughly an eighth of them singletons. Broader study findings: Type 1 diabetes patients showed a moderate but significant shortening of TCRB CDR3s in all four CD4+ subsets.

Sequencing was carried out using naive CD4+ T cells from blood. Source of these receptors: a man aged 30 to 39 with type 1 diabetes.

This clone was picked up a small number of times. The rearrangement links TRBV9 to TRBJ2-3, with 8 bases identical to TRBD2. V dropped 1 base and J dropped 4; count of bases not matched to a gene: 2. The germline gives CDR1 SGDLS, CDR2 YYNGEE. The CDR3 is made up of 14 amino acids. CDR3 protein: CASSVPAGADTQYF. CDR3 coding DNA: TGTGCCAGCAGCGTACCAGCGGGAGCAGATACGCAGTATTTT.

This clone was detected only a few times. The chain has TRBV7-8 and TRBJ2-4; D might be TRBD1 (5 bases). CDR3 size: 14 residues. Germline assignment: CDR1 SGHVS and CDR2 FQNEAQ. V lost 3 bases to trimming and J lost 7 bases, with 13 bases between them. The DNA for the CDR3 is TGTGCCAGCAGCTTGGGGCTCGCAAAGAACATTCAGTACTTC. It is translated as CASSLGLAKNIQYF. The full variable domain, with the rest looked up from reference TRBV7-8 and TRBJ2-4, is GAGVSQSPRYKVAKRGQDVALRCDPISGHVSLFWYQQALGQGPEFLTYFQNEAQLDKSGLPSDRFFAERPEGSVSTLKIQRTQQEDSAVYLCASSLGLAKNIQYFGAGTRLSVL.

This chain connects TRBV11-2 to TRBJ2-1; no reliable D call. CDR3 length equals 11 residues. Germline CDR1 SGHAT, CDR2 FQNNGV. V was trimmed by 3 bases and J by 10 bases, leaving 7 bases between them. CDR3 residues: CASSFEWEQFF. The CDR3 DNA sequence: TGTGCCAGCAGCTTTGAGTGGGAGCAGTTCTTC.

The V and J genes are TRBV5-4 and TRBJ1-1; 10 bases align to TRBD1. Trimming at V came to 3 bases and at J to 7 bases, leaving 12 bases not matched to a gene. CDR3 length: 16 residues. The germline CDR1 and CDR2 sequences are SGHNT and YYREEE (reference sequence). The CDR3 region is CASSYWTGGTVDEAFF. CDR3 DNA: TGTGCCAGCAGCTACTGGACAGGGGGTACGGTGGATGAAGCTTTCTTT.